The 14 T cell receptor beta chains listed next were all sequenced from one sample in a study of response to subunit inactivated influenza vaccine (dated by TCRdb to between 2017 and 2018). Library preparation was by RT-PCR. Sequencing instrument: Illumina HiSeq 2500. TCRdb reprocessed the public reads (quality trimming at Q25 with fastp, clone calling with MiXCR) and kept in-frame beta chains. Duplicate CDR3 protein sequences are folded into a single record with the most common DNA and genes. Counted in this sample were around 750,000 distinct CDR3 sequences; roughly 20% of them appeared once. In total, the top ten clones hold roughly 10% of the sample. Here the sequenced sample was PBMCs from blood, taken around 5 days after vaccination. The receptors shown here come from a man aged 45-60 years who received an inactivated influenza vaccine. Donor details come from another sample of the same person, matched by shared clones.

This clonotype has a handful of counts. The chain employs TRBV6-1 and TRBJ2-1; 9 nucleotides line up with TRBD1. J was trimmed by 3 bases and V by 3 bases; bases with no gene match: 6. This CDR3 has 16 amino acids. CDR1 is MNHNS and CDR2 is SASEGT in the germline V gene. The CDR3 nucleotides are TGTGCCAGCAGTGAGAGGGGACAGGGTATCTACAATGAGCAGTTCTTC. Protein: CASSERGQGIYNEQFF.

Only a few counts were recorded for this clonotype. CDR3 in amino acids: CASSLITVQETQYF. CDR3 nucleotides: TGTGCCAGCAGTTTAATCACAGTCCAAGAGACCCAGTACTTC. The chain carries TRBV12-3 or TRBV12-4 and TRBJ2-5; D gene uncertain. This CDR3 region has 14 residues. V was cut by 2 bases and J by 1 base, with 8 bases left in between.

The chain carries TRBV6-5 and TRBJ2-1, with D perhaps matching TRBD2 (5 bases). Germline V gives CDR1 MNHEY, CDR2 SVGAGI. The ends were cut back, 0 bases at V and 5 bases at J, with 8 bases in the middle. The CDR3 sequence is 14 residues long. The CDR3 sequence is CASSYSSGNNEQFF. The CDR3 nucleotides read TGTGCCAGCAGTTACTCGAGCGGAAACAATGAGCAGTTCTTC.

This clonotype was observed a few times. V gene TRBV7-8 combines with J gene TRBJ2-4; 7 nucleotides agree with TRBD1. This CDR3 has 14 amino acids. V dropped 5 bases and J dropped 4; count of bases not matched to a gene: 5. Germline lookup yields CDR1 SGHVS and CDR2 FQNEAQ. The CDR3 sequence: CASSTATGKNIQYF. Here the CDR3 DNA reads TGTGCCAGCAGCACCGCGACAGGGAAAAACATTCAGTACTTC.

The chain employs TRBV4-3 and TRBJ2-2; perhaps TRBD2 as D (5 bases). The CDR3 is 15 amino acids. CDR1 and CDR2 (germline): LGHNA, YSLEER. The V and J ends lost 0 bases and 3 bases respectively, with 8 bases between them. CDR3 amino acids: CASSQESGYTGELFF. The CDR3 bases are TGCGCCAGCAGCCAAGAGTCGGGGTACACCGGGGAGCTGTTTTTT.

The rearrangement uses TRBV7-9 and TRBJ2-5, with D unclear. Trimming pared 4 bases from V and 1 base from J, leaving 16 bases between. Germline loops: CDR1 SEHNR, CDR2 FQNEAQ (reference sequence). This CDR3 is 16 amino acids long. CDR3 coding DNA: TGTGCCAGCAGCTCAAACTCCCTCAGGTCCCAAGAGACCCAGTACTTC. Translation gives CASSSNSLRSQETQYF.

This chain connects TRBV30 to TRBJ1-5, with TRBD1 matching over 10 bases. V shed 2 bases, J shed 6 bases, and the junction held 4 bases outside the gene matches. This CDR3 contains 14 residues. Germline CDR1 reads GTSNPN; CDR2 reads SVGIG (reference sequence). The CDR3 loop is CAWSRTGGSQPQHF. CDR3 bases: TGTGCCTGGAGTCGGACAGGGGGAAGTCAGCCCCAGCATTTT.

In this sample, this clonotype turned up a few times. The chain couples TRBV15 to TRBJ1-2; D is unresolved. The CDR3 sequence is 11 residues long. Germline CDR1 and CDR2: LNHNV and YYDKDF (reference sequence). CDR3 nucleotide sequence: TGTGCGCCGGCGGGGAACTATGGCTACACCTTC. It translates to CAPAGNYGYTF.

This clonotype has only a few counts. This chain links TRBV2 with TRBJ2-4; D gene unclear. The germline gives CDR1 SNHLY, CDR2 FYNNEI. V was cut by 0 bases and J by 0 bases, with 12 bases left in between. The CDR3 has 17 residues. This CDR3 reads CASSEALGSAAKNIQYF. CDR3 bases: TGTGCCAGCAGTGAAGCGCTGGGTTCAGCAGCCAAAAACATTCAGTACTTC.

This clonotype was counted between two and nine times. This chain connects TRBV20-1 to TRBJ2-3; TRBD2 agrees at 8 bases. Germline V gene data show CDR1 as DFQATT and CDR2 as SNEGSKA (reference sequence). The CDR3 consists of 16 residues. V was pared by 7 bases and J by 1 base, with 13 bases of the junction left unmatched. DNA of the CDR3: TGCAGTGGAAAAGGGTCCCGGGAGGGAGGCACAGATACGCAGTATTTT. Translating gives CSGKGSREGGTDTQYF.

The chain carries TRBV6-2 or TRBV6-3 and TRBJ1-6; TRBD1 matches at 7 bases. Trimming at V came to 6 bases and at J to 0 bases, leaving 2 bases not matched to a gene. This CDR3 comprises 15 residues. Germline-derived CDR1 and CDR2 are MNHEY and SVGEGT. CDR3 nucleotides: TGTGCCAGCAGGGGACAGAGCTCCTATAATTCACCCCTCCACTTT. As protein: CASRGQSSYNSPLHF.

The chain combines TRBV7-8 with TRBJ2-7, with 10 bases lining up with TRBD2. CDR3 length: 15 residues. Germline-derived CDR1 and CDR2 are SGHVS and FQNEAQ. V lost 0 bases, J lost 7 bases, and 6 bases stayed unmatched. The CDR3 loop is CASSLAGTSVGEQYF. CDR3 coding DNA: TGTGCCAGCAGCTTAGCCGGGACTAGCGTAGGTGAGCAGTACTTC.

There are a few counts of this clonotype. The chain recombines TRBV12-3 or TRBV12-4 with TRBJ2-2; possibly TRBD1 for D (5 bases). The CDR3 covers 16 residues. The V gene lost 7 bases and the J gene lost 7 bases, with 22 bases spanning the gap. The CDR3 region is CASTILRQIRVGELFF. The DNA for the CDR3 is TGTGCCAGCACCATTCTCCGCCAGATCAGGGTCGGGGAGCTGTTTTTT.

This clonotype appeared a few times. This sequence joins TRBV6-2 or TRBV6-3 and TRBJ2-3, with D possibly matching TRBD2 (6 bases). The CDR3 consists of 15 residues. Germline V lookup: CDR1 MNHEY, CDR2 SVGEGT. The V end lost 6 bases, the J end lost 9 bases, and 22 bases lay between the germline ends. CDR3 nucleotides: TGTGCCAGCAGAACTTCCGGGACTGTCCACGGGACGCAGTATTTT. Translation: CASRTSGTVHGTQYF.